These T cell receptor beta chains were read from a single sample in a study of regulatory T cells in long-lasting Graves disease. TCRdb ran MiXCR on the multiplex PCR reads and lists one entry per CDR3 protein. The top ten hold about a sixth of the sample, which has about 460,000 distinct CDR3 sequences, around 15% seen once. This sample also belongs to another study, concerning T cells in Graves' hyperthyroidism and ophthalmopathy.

The material was peripheral blood mononuclear cells (PBMCs), obtained at new diagnosis, from a patient treated with antithyroid drugs. All receptors derive from a woman aged 45 to 65 with Graves disease. Both conserved end residues are part of each CDR3. D genes are given only for firm matches. Not every row has a clone size; where given, it reads once, few, many or a size class.

v_call	d_call	j_call	clone_size	cdr3_aa	cdr3_nt
TRBV7-8	NA	TRBJ1-1	many	CASSLALRQGQNTEAFF	TGTGCCAGCAGCTTAGCGCTAAGGCAGGGCCAGAACACTGAAGCTTTCTTT
TRBV20-1	TRBD2	TRBJ2-5	NA	CSARSGLAGGETQYF	TGCAGTGCTAGAAGTGGGTTAGCGGGAGGAGAGACCCAGTACTTC
TRBV7-8	TRBD2	TRBJ2-2	few	CASSLASGRFDTGELFF	TGTGCCAGCAGCTTAGCGAGCGGGAGGTTTGACACCGGGGAGCTGTTTTTT
TRBV2	NA	TRBJ2-7	many	CASSDGGSYEQYF	TGCGCCAGCAGTGATGGGGGATCCTACGAGCAGTACTTC
TRBV19	TRBD2	TRBJ2-7	NA	CASSMGRASGIYEQYF	TGTGCCAGTAGTATGGGGAGGGCTAGCGGGATTTACGAGCAGTACTTC
TRBV5-1	TRBD2	TRBJ2-5	NA	CASSFVGLAEETQYF	TGCGCCAGCAGCTTTGTGGGACTAGCGGAAGAGACCCAGTACTTC
TRBV19	NA	TRBJ2-7	few	CASSRVAESYEQYF	TGTGCCAGTAGTCGGGTGGCGGAGTCTTACGAGCAGTACTTC
TRBV9	NA	TRBJ2-1	few	CASSVATGRQFGEQFF	TGTGCCAGCAGCGTAGCTACGGGGCGGCAGTTCGGTGAGCAGTTCTTC
TRBV28	NA	TRBJ2-3	many	CASTPPRVAADTQYF	TGTGCCAGCACCCCCCCGCGTGTGGCCGCAGATACGCAGTATTTT
TRBV30	TRBD1	TRBJ2-5	many	CAWRDVLGQGVKTQYF	TGTGCCTGGAGGGATGTTCTTGGACAGGGGGTGAAGACCCAGTACTTC
TRBV3-1	NA	TRBJ2-2	few	CASSQDLGQSGELFF	TGTGCCAGCAGCCAAGATCTCGGGCAATCCGGGGAGCTGTTTTTT
TRBV29-1	NA	TRBJ2-7	NA	CSGADPYEQYF	TGCAGCGGGGCAGACCCCTACGAGCAGTACTTC
TRBV20-1	NA	TRBJ2-7	many	CSARAANSYEQYF	TGCAGTGCTAGGGCGGCCAACTCCTACGAGCAGTACTTC
TRBV3-1	NA	TRBJ2-6	NA	CASSHVDLRDLGANVLTF	TGTGCCAGCAGCCATGTGGATCTCAGGGATCTCGGGGCCAACGTCCTGACTTTC
TRBV7-8	TRBD1	TRBJ1-3	many	CASSLGWAGGRHIYF	TGTGCCAGCAGCTTAGGTTGGGCAGGGGGCCGACACATATATTTT
TRBV9	NA	TRBJ1-5	few	CASSAGLRENQPQHF	TGTGCCAGCAGCGCGGGTTTAAGGGAGAATCAGCCCCAGCATTTT
TRBV6-2/TRBV6-3	TRBD2	TRBJ2-1	NA	CASSQTLAGDEQFF	TGTGCCAGCAGTCAGACCCTAGCGGGAGATGAGCAGTTCTTC
TRBV12-3/TRBV12-4	NA	TRBJ1-5	NA	CASSWAGQPQHF	TGTGCCAGCAGTTGGGCGGGCCAGCCCCAGCATTTT
TRBV28	NA	TRBJ2-7	many	CASRDSYEQYF	TGTGCCAGCAGGGACTCCTACGAGCAGTACTTC
TRBV6-1	NA	TRBJ2-5	many	CASPLAMETQYF	TGTGCCAGTCCCCTAGCGATGGAGACCCAGTACTTC
TRBV20-1	TRBD2	TRBJ2-2	many	CSALTSGYNTGELFF	TGCAGTGCTTTGACTAGCGGCTATAACACCGGGGAGCTGTTTTTT
TRBV6-1	TRBD1	TRBJ2-7	many	CASSEMGQGVYEQYF	TGTGCCAGCAGTGAAATGGGACAGGGAGTTTACGAGCAGTACTTC
TRBV9	NA	TRBJ2-1	NA	CASQSGYNEQFF	TGTGCCTCTCAGTCGGGTTACAATGAGCAGTTCTTC
TRBV27	TRBD1	TRBJ1-6	NA	CASGLFQDRGLNSPLHF	TGTGCCAGCGGTTTATTTCAGGACAGGGGGTTAAACTCACCCCTCCACTTT
TRBV12-3/TRBV12-4	NA	TRBJ2-6	NA	CASSAISGANVLTF	TGTGCCAGCAGTGCGATCTCTGGGGCCAACGTCCTGACTTTC
TRBV20-1	TRBD2	TRBJ2-1	few	CSAQALAGYNEQFF	TGCAGTGCCCAGGCCCTAGCGGGGTACAATGAGCAGTTCTTC
TRBV6-5	NA	TRBJ2-5	few	CASSYGGTETQYF	TGTGCCAGCAGTTACGGGGGGACGGAGACCCAGTACTTC
TRBV2	TRBD1	TRBJ2-5	NA	CATRGTGSLKETQYF	TGTGCCACCCGGGGGACAGGGTCACTTAAAGAGACCCAGTACTTC
TRBV6-5	NA	TRBJ1-5	few	CASSYVDGNQPQHF	TGTGCCAGCAGTTACGTGGACGGTAATCAGCCCCAGCATTTT
TRBV5-1	NA	TRBJ2-5	many	CASSLQGQFQETQYF	TGCGCCAGCAGCTTACAAGGACAATTCCAAGAGACCCAGTACTTC
TRBV12-3/TRBV12-4	NA	TRBJ1-3	many	CASVSNRPSSGNTIYF	TGTGCCAGCGTATCTAACAGGCCTAGCTCTGGAAACACCATATATTTT
TRBV9	NA	TRBJ2-5	NA	CASSPGSGRETQYF	TGTGCCAGCAGCCCAGGGAGCGGGCGAGAGACCCAGTACTTC
TRBV7-8	TRBD2	TRBJ2-5	NA	CASSRKRLAGGPNLETQYF	TGTGCCAGCAGCCGCAAACGACTAGCGGGAGGGCCTAACTTGGAGACCCAGTACTTC
TRBV7-9	NA	TRBJ2-3	few	CASSANQGTQYF	TGTGCCAGCAGCGCCAACCAAGGGACGCAGTATTTT
TRBV7-9	TRBD2	TRBJ2-1	NA	CASSSASGRGGNEQFF	TGTGCCAGCAGTTCCGCTAGCGGGAGAGGGGGCAATGAGCAGTTCTTC
TRBV6-1	NA	TRBJ1-4	many	CASSETIATNEKLFF	TGTGCCAGCAGTGAAACCATAGCAACTAATGAAAAACTGTTTTTT
TRBV30	TRBD2	TRBJ2-5	NA	CAWSAWTSGKETRYF	TGTGCCTGGAGTGCCTGGACTAGCGGGAAAGAGACCCGGTACTTC
TRBV6-9	TRBD1	TRBJ1-6	few	CASSYSLGRGILYNSPLHF	TGTGCCAGCAGTTACTCATTGGGCAGGGGGATCCTCTATAATTCACCCCTCCACTTT
TRBV29-1	NA	TRBJ1-1	NA	CSVVPRLGDTEAFF	TGCAGCGTTGTGCCACGTTTAGGGGACACTGAAGCTTTCTTT